The 12 T cell receptor beta chains below were found in one sample sequenced in a study of immune evolution from preneoplasia to lung adenocarcinoma. The repertoire was sequenced with immunoSEQ multiplex PCR; TCRdb's copy has only in-frame clones and lacks some. This sample yields some 2,000 clones, of which under 90% are seen a single time; about 2.7% belongs to the top ten. The sequenced sample was FFPE invasive lung adenocarcinoma tissue. The receptors come from a person in their fifties or sixties with lung adenocarcinoma.

The rearrangement joins TRBV5-4 to TRBJ2-1; 11 bases are shared with TRBD2. V shed 3 bases and J 8 bases; nucleotides not matched to a gene: 10. The length of the CDR3 is 16 residues. Germline V gives CDR1 SGHNT, CDR2 YYREEE (reference sequence). The CDR3 here is CASSSTSGGPGDEQFF. CDR3 coding DNA: TGTGCCAGCAGCTCAACTAGCGGGGGCCCCGGGGATGAGCAGTTCTTC. Full variable domain (remainder filled in from reference TRBV5-4 and TRBJ2-1): ETGVTQSPTHLIKTRGQQVTLRCSSQSGHNTVSWYQQALGQGPQFIFQYYREEENGRGNFPPRFSGLQFPNYSSELNVNALELDDSALYLCASSSTSGGPGDEQFFGPGTRLTVL.

This clone was detected a few times. J is TRBJ2-1 and V is TRBV7-9; TRBD2 agrees at 11 bases. Germline lookup yields CDR1 SEHNR and CDR2 FQNEAQ (reference sequence). With 4 bases clipped from V and 4 bases from J, the junction kept 12 bases outside the gene matches. This CDR3 comprises 18 residues. The CDR3 DNA sequence: TGTGCCAGCAGCTCAGGGGGGACTAGCGGATATGTTTACAATGAGCAGTTCTTC. Residues: CASSSGGTSGYVYNEQFF. The entire variable domain, with the rest obtained from reference TRBV7-9 and TRBJ2-1, is as follows: DTGVSQNPRHKITKRGQNVTFRCDPISEHNRLYWYRQTLGQGPEFLTYFQNEAQLEKSRLLSDRFSAERPKGSFSTLEIQRTEQGDSAMYLCASSSGGTSGYVYNEQFFGPGTRLTVL.

This clone was recorded a few times. Other nucleotide sequences from this sample produce the same CDR3. The CDR3 bases are TGTGCCAGCAGGTGGGATAACTATGGCTACACCTTC. It codes for CASRWDNYGYTF. V and J are TRBV6-1 and TRBJ1-2, with unresolved D. From germline, CDR1 is MNHNS and CDR2 SASEGT. The CDR3 has 12 amino acids. V lost 6 bases to trimming and J lost 1 base, with 6 bases between them.

The CDR3 sequence: CASSYNGQGSYEQYF. CDR3 coding DNA: TGTGCCAGCAGTTACAATGGACAGGGATCCTACGAGCAGTACTTC. The chain carries TRBV6-5 and TRBJ2-7; 8 bases align to TRBD1. This CDR3 has 15 residues. Germline-derived CDR1 and CDR2 are MNHEY and SVGAGI. V lost 2 bases, J lost 1 base, and 4 bases stayed unmatched.

This clone was seen a single time. The chain joins TRBV15 to TRBJ2-1, with 8 positions matching TRBD2. Germline CDR1 reads LNHNV; CDR2 reads YYDKDF (reference sequence). The junction had 7 bases not matched to a gene; V was cut back by 6 bases and J by 6 bases. This CDR3 is built from 14 residues. The CDR3 loop reads CATRGVAGFNEQFF. The CDR3 DNA reads TGTGCCACCAGGGGGGTAGCGGGATTCAATGAGCAGTTCTTC.

The rearrangement uses TRBV28 and TRBJ2-7; no reliable D call. The CDR3 is 12 amino acids. The V gene lost 11 bases and the J gene lost 0 bases, with 11 bases spanning the gap. Germline V gene lookup returns CDR1 MDHEN and CDR2 SYDVKM. The CDR3 sequence is CASSLYSYEQYF. The CDR3 nucleotides read TGTGCCTCTTCTTTGTACTCCTACGAGCAGTACTTC.

The chain joins TRBV19 to TRBJ1-4, with D possibly being TRBD1 (6 bases). This CDR3 has 15 residues. Trimming pared 5 bases from V and 2 bases from J, leaving 12 bases between. CDR1 and CDR2 (germline): LNHDA, SQIVND (reference sequence). The CDR3 DNA follows: TGTGCCAGTAGTCCATGGACAGACACTAATGAAAAACTGTTTTTT. Its translation: CASSPWTDTNEKLFF.

V is TRBV28 and J is TRBJ2-7; 9 nucleotides line up with TRBD2. The CDR3 loop spans 13 amino acids. Per the germline V gene, CDR1 is MDHEN and CDR2 is SYDVKM. The CDR3 here is CLSTGSGRYEQYF. The CDR3 DNA follows: TGTCTTTCCACGGGTAGCGGGAGATACGAGCAGTACTTC. Full variable domain (outside the CDR3, taken from reference TRBV28 and TRBJ2-7): DVKVTQSSRYLVKRTGEKVFLECVQDMDHENMFWYRQDPGLGLRLIYFSYDVKMKEKGDIPEGYSVSREKKERFSLILESASTNQTSMYLCLSTGSGRYEQYFGPGTRLTVT.

This clone showed up just once. The chain links TRBV6-5 to TRBJ2-7; 11 bases line up with TRBD2. Trimming at V came to 2 bases and at J to 5 bases, leaving 5 bases not matched to a gene. CDR1 and CDR2 from the germline V gene are MNHEY and SVGAGI. The length of the CDR3 is 15 residues. The CDR3: CASSYGASGRNEQYF. The CDR3 DNA is TGTGCCAGCAGTTACGGGGCTAGCGGGAGGAACGAGCAGTACTTC.

This clone is a singleton in its sample. The chain carries TRBV2 and TRBJ2-7; D perhaps matches TRBD1 (6 bases). Looked up from germline, CDR1 is SNHLY and CDR2 is FYNNEI. With 8 bases removed from V and 4 bases from J, the gap between germline ends came to 12 bases. The CDR3 is 12 amino acids. The CDR3 is CASGRDTYEQYF. Here the CDR3 DNA reads TGTGCCAGCGGCCGGGACACTTACGAGCAGTACTTC.

J is TRBJ2-1 and V is TRBV28; D is unclear. The CDR3 is 14 amino acids. Germline V gives CDR1 MDHEN, CDR2 SYDVKM. V was shortened by 3 bases and J by 2 bases, with 8 bases between the two germline ends. The CDR3 sequence is CASSLIGPYNEQFF. CDR3 bases: TGTGCCAGCAGTTTGATAGGGCCCTACAATGAGCAGTTCTTC.

The J gene is TRBJ1-1, the V gene TRBV5-4; the match to TRBD1 covers 8 bases. Germline loops: CDR1 SGHNT, CDR2 YYREEE (reference sequence). The V and J ends lost 2 bases and 3 bases, in that order; junction bases with no gene match: 21. The CDR3 loop spans 20 amino acids. The CDR3 region has the DNA TGTGCCAGCAGCTTTGGGCTAAACATTCGCAGGGGGCAGTTGGACACTGAAGCTTTCTTT. This codes for CASSFGLNIRRGQLDTEAFF.